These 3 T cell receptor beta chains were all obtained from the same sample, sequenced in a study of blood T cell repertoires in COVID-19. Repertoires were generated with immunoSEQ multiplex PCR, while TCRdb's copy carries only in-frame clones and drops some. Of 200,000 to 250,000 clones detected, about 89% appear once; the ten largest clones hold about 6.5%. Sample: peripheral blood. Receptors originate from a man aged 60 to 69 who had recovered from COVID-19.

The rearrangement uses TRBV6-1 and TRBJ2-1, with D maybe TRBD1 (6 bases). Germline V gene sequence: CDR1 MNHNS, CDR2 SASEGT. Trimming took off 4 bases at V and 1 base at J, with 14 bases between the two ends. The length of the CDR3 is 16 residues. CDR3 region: CASSARDTSSYNEQFF. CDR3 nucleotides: TGTGCCAGCAGTGCCAGGGACACCTCATCCTACAATGAGCAGTTCTTC.

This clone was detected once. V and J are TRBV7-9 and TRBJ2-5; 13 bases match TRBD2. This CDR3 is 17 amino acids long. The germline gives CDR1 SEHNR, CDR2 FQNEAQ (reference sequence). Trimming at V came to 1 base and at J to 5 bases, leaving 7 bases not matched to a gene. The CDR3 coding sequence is TGTGCCAGCAGCTTAGGGACTAGCGGGAGTGGAAAGGAGACCCAGTACTTC. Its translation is CASSLGTSGSGKETQYF.

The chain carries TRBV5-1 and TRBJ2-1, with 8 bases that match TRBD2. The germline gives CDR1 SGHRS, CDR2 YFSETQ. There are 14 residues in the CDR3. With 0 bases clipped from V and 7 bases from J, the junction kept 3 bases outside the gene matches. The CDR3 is CASSLAGGLNEQFF. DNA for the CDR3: TGCGCCAGCAGCTTGGCGGGGGGGCTGAATGAGCAGTTCTTC.